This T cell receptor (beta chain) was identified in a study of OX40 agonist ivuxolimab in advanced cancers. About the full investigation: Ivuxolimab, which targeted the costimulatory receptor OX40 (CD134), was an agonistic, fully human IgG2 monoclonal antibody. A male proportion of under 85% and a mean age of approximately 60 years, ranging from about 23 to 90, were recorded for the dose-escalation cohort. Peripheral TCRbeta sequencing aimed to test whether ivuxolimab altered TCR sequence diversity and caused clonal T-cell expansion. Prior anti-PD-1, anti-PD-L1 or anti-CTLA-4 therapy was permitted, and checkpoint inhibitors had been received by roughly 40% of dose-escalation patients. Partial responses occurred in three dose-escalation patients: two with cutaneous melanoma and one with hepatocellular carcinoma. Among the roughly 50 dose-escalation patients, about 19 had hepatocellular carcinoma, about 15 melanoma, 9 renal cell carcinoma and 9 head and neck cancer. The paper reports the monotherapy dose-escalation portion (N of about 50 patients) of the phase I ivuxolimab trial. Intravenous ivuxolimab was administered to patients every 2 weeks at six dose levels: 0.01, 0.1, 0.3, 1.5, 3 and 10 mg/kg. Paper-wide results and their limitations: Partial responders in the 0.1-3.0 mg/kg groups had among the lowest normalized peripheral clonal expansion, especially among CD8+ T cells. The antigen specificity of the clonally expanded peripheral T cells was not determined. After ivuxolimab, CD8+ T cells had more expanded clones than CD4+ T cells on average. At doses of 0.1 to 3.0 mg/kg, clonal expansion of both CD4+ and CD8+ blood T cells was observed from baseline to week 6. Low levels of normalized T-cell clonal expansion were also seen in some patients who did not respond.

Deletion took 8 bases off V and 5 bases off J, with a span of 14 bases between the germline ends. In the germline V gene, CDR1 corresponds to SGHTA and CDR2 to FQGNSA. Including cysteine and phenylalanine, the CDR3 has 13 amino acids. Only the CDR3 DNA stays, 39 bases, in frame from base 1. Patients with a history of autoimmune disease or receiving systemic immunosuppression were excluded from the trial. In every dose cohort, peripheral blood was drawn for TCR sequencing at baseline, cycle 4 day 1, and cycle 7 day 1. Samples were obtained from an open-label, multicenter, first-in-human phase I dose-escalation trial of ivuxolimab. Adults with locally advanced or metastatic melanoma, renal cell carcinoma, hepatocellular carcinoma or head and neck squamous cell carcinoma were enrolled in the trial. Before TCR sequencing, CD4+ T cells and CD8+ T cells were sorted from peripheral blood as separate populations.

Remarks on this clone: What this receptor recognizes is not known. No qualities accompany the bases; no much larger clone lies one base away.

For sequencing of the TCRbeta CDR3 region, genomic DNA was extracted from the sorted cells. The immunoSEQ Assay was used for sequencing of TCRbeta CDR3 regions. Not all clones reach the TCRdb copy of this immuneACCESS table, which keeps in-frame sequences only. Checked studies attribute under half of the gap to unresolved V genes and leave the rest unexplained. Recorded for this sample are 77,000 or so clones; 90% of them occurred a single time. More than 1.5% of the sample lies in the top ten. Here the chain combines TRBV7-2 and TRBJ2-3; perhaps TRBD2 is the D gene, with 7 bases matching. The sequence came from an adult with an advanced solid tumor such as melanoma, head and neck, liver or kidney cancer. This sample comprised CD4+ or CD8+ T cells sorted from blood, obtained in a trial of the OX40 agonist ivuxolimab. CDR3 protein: CASLGGAKDTQYF. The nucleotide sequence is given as TGTGCCAGCTTGGGGGGGGCGAAAGATACGCAGTATTTT.